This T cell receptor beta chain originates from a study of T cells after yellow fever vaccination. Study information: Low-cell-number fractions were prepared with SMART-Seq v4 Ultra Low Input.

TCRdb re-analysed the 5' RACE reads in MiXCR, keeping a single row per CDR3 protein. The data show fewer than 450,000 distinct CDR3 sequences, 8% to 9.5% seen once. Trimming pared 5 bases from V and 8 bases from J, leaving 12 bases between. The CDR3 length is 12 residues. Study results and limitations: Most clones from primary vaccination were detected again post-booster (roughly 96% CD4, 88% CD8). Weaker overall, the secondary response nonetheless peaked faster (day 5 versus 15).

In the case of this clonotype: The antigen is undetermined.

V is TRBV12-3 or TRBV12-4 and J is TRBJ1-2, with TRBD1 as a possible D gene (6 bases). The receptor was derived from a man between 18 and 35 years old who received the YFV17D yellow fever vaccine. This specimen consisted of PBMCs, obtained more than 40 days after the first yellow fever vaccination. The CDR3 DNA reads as TGTGCCAGCAGTAGGGGGACGCGAGGCTACACCTTC. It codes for CASSRGTRGYTF.